This entry lists 29 T cell receptor beta chains sequenced from one sample in a study of T cell changes during pregnancy in multiple sclerosis. Sequencing used immunoSEQ multiplex PCR; TCRdb keeps in-frame clones, though not all of them. This sample carries 60,000 or so clones, about 91% of them seen once, and the ten largest clones take 0.65% to 1%. The source was peripheral blood, collected before pregnancy. These receptors came from a female donor with multiple sclerosis, enrolled in a pregnancy study.

V usage is TRBV6-1 and J usage is TRBJ2-1; a possible D gene is TRBD2 (6 bases). Germline CDR1 and CDR2: MNHNS and SASEGT. The germline V and J ends were trimmed by 4 bases and 7 bases, with 20 bases remaining between them. CDR3 length equals 16 residues. The DNA of the CDR3 is TGTGCCAGCAGTGGCCAATTAGCTCGAGGAGGGAATGAGCAGTTCTTC. This translates into CASSGQLARGGNEQFF.

The chain combines TRBV10-3 with TRBJ1-2; D might be TRBD1 (6 bases). V was trimmed by 0 bases and J by 7 bases, leaving 12 bases between them. CDR1 is ENHRY and CDR2 is SYGVKD in the germline V gene. This CDR3 is 14 amino acids long. The CDR3 here is CAISESGQPGGYTF. Written as DNA, the CDR3 is TGTGCCATCAGTGAGTCAGGACAGCCCGGTGGCTACACCTTC.

The chain is built from TRBV4-3 and TRBJ2-3; possible D gene TRBD1, 6 bases. The CDR3 has 14 amino acids. Germline loops: CDR1 LGHNA, CDR2 YSLEER. The V gene lost 0 bases and the J gene lost 5 bases, with 9 bases spanning the gap. The CDR3 spells CASSQEGAIDTQYF. In DNA form, the CDR3 reads TGCGCCAGCAGCCAAGAGGGGGCAATAGATACGCAGTATTTT.

The rearrangement uses TRBV7-2 and TRBJ2-5, with 14 positions matching TRBD2. Germline lookup yields CDR1 SGHTA and CDR2 FQGNSA. The CDR3 has 16 amino acids. V lost 5 bases and J lost 5; bases outside the gene matches: 7. The CDR3 is CASSPRTSGGLETQYF. The DNA for the CDR3 is TGTGCCAGCAGCCCCAGGACTAGCGGGGGGCTCGAGACCCAGTACTTC.

The V call is TRBV19, the J call TRBJ2-7; 7 nucleotides align to TRBD2. Trimming cost V 3 bases and J 3 bases; bases outside gene matches: 8. The CDR3 has 15 amino acids. Germline CDR1 LNHDA, CDR2 SQIVND (reference sequence). Here the CDR3 reads CASSITGGPVYEQYF. DNA for the CDR3: TGTGCCAGTAGTATTACGGGGGGTCCAGTCTACGAGCAGTACTTC.

This clone has a handful of counts. The chain employs TRBV7-9 and TRBJ1-5, with D uncertain. Trimming took 5 bases from V and 1 from J, leaving 6 bases between them. The CDR3 loop spans 13 amino acids. Germline CDR1 is SEHNR and CDR2 is FQNEAQ (reference sequence). As DNA, the CDR3 is TGTGCCAGCAGCGCCAGGAGCAATCAGCCCCAGCATTTT. Its protein is CASSARSNQPQHF.

The chain combines TRBV18 with TRBJ2-7, with TRBD2 matching 8 bases. Germline CDR1 reads KGHSH; CDR2 reads LQKENI. The J segment lost 2 bases and the V segment lost 3 bases, leaving 3 bases of the junction unmatched. CDR3 length: 14 amino acids. The chain's CDR3 is CASSPAGGTYEQYF. In DNA form, the CDR3 reads TGTGCCAGCTCACCGGCGGGGGGAACCTACGAGCAGTACTTC. Full variable domain (remainder filled in from reference TRBV18 and TRBJ2-7): NAGVMQNPRHLVRRRGQEARLRCSPMKGHSHVYWYRQLPEEGLKFMVYLQKENIIDESGMPKERFSAEFPKEGPSILRIQQVVRGDSAAYFCASSPAGGTYEQYFGPGTRLTVT.

The CDR3 protein is CASSPPQGREQYF. CDR3 DNA: TGTGCCAGCAGCCCTCCCCAGGGTCGCGAGCAGTACTTC. This sequence joins TRBV6-5 and TRBJ2-7; possibly TRBD1 for D (5 bases). The length of the CDR3 is 13 residues. The V gene's germline CDR1 is MNHEY and CDR2 SVGAGI. V lost 6 bases and J 6 bases, leaving 15 bases between the germline ends.

The chain carries TRBV29-1 and TRBJ1-1, with no clear D. The V gene lost 1 base and the J gene lost 7 bases, with 7 bases spanning the gap. CDR3 length equals 11 residues. Per the germline V gene, CDR1 is SQVTM and CDR2 is ANQGSEA. The DNA for the CDR3 is TGCAGCGTTGAAGGCGTTGGTGAAGCTTTCTTT. Its translation: CSVEGVGEAFF.

The V and J genes are TRBV29-1 and TRBJ2-1, with 7 bases that match TRBD2. Germline CDR1 reads SQVTM; CDR2 reads ANQGSEA. The CDR3 sequence is 15 residues long. The V and J ends lost 3 bases and 6 bases, in that order; junction bases with no gene match: 11. The CDR3 protein is CSVDRLAESSNEQFF. The CDR3, as DNA: TGCAGCGTTGATCGCCTAGCGGAATCGTCCAATGAGCAGTTCTTC.

Worth noting for this clone: The sample has other DNA sequences that encode this CDR3 too. This chain connects TRBV7-3 to TRBJ1-1; 9 bases match TRBD1. Germline lookup yields CDR1 SGHTA and CDR2 FQGTGA. The J segment lost 0 bases and the V segment lost 2 bases, leaving 1 base of the junction unmatched. CDR3 length: 15 amino acids. This CDR3 reads CASSLGTGMNTEAFF. In nucleotides, the CDR3 is TGTGCCAGCAGCTTAGGGACAGGGATGAACACTGAAGCTTTCTTT.

J is TRBJ1-2 and V is TRBV9, with D perhaps TRBD1 (6 bases). The CDR3 consists of 17 residues. The ends were cut back, 0 bases at V and 5 bases at J, with 20 bases in the middle. CDR1 is SGDLS, CDR2 YYNGEE, per germline. The CDR3, as DNA: TGTGCCAGCAGCGTAGCCCGGGAGGACAGTACCAAATATGGCTACACCTTC. This encodes CASSVAREDSTKYGYTF.

The chain employs TRBV7-2 and TRBJ1-6; 8 nucleotides agree with TRBD1. This CDR3 spans 18 amino acids. Germline lookup yields CDR1 SGHTA and CDR2 FQGNSA. With 5 bases clipped from V and 3 bases from J, the junction kept 12 bases outside the gene matches. The CDR3 loop reads CASSPQPRDRFYNSPLHF. The CDR3 coding sequence is TGTGCCAGCAGCCCACAGCCAAGGGACAGGTTCTATAATTCACCCCTCCACTTT.

The chain employs TRBV7-2 and TRBJ2-4, with no clear D. Looked up from germline, CDR1 is SGHTA and CDR2 is FQGNSA. The CDR3 consists of 17 residues. Trimming took off 5 bases at V and 1 base at J, with 18 bases between the two ends. The CDR3 DNA is TGTGCCAGCAGCCTTCTCGGTCCATTTTCCGCCAAAAACATTCAGTACTTC. It codes for CASSLLGPFSAKNIQYF.

V gene TRBV18 combines with J gene TRBJ2-1, with 10 nucleotides matching TRBD2. V lost 8 bases to trimming and J lost 3 bases; unmatched junction nucleotides: 19. This CDR3 is 19 amino acids long. The germline V gene has CDR1 KGHSH and CDR2 LQKENI. The CDR3 is CASHSLGTSGAIRYNEQFF. Here the CDR3 DNA reads TGTGCCAGCCACTCACTAGGAACTAGCGGGGCCATACGCTACAATGAGCAGTTCTTC.

The sample holds one count of this clone. The chain carries TRBV5-4 and TRBJ2-3; 14 nucleotides line up with TRBD2. The CDR3 covers 17 residues. The ends lost 4 bases at V and 2 bases at J; junction bases unmatched: 6. Germline values: CDR1 SGHNT, CDR2 YYREEE (reference sequence). CDR3 amino acids: CASSGRTSGGNTDTQYF. CDR3 coding DNA: TGTGCCAGCAGCGGACGGACTAGCGGGGGGAACACAGATACGCAGTATTTT.

This rearrangement joins TRBV5-4 to TRBJ2-7; 9 bases line up with TRBD2. CDR1 is SGHNT and CDR2 is YYREEE in the germline V gene (reference sequence). The V and J ends lost 0 bases and 4 bases, in that order; junction bases with no gene match: 5. This CDR3 region has 15 residues. This chain's CDR3 is CASSLDAAGGYEQYF. The CDR3 region has the DNA TGTGCCAGCAGCTTGGATGCAGCGGGGGGTTACGAGCAGTACTTC.

The V gene is TRBV6-4, the J gene TRBJ2-3; a possible D gene is TRBD2 (5 bases). V gave up 2 bases and J gave up 2 bases, with 11 bases separating them. CDR1 is MRHNA, CDR2 SNTAGT, per germline. The CDR3 is made up of 15 amino acids. The chain's CDR3 is CASSDRGLPTDTQYF. CDR3 sequence (DNA): TGTGCCAGCAGTGACCGCGGACTGCCCACAGATACGCAGTATTTT.

This clone showed up just once. The rearrangement links TRBV30 to TRBJ1-6, with 7 bases that match TRBD1. The CDR3 is 13 residues long. After removal of 2 bases from V and 13 bases from J, the junction contained 8 bases not matched to a gene. The germline CDR1 and CDR2 sequences are GTSNPN and SVGIG (reference sequence). The chain's CDR3 is CAWSRQGVRPLHF. The CDR3 region has the DNA TGTGCCTGGAGTAGACAGGGAGTGCGGCCCCTCCACTTT.

The count of this clone is one. This chain joins TRBV7-2 and TRBJ2-1; D remains unclear. This CDR3 contains 12 residues. Trimming took off 0 bases at V and 7 bases at J, with 4 bases between the two ends. Germline lookup yields CDR1 SGHTA and CDR2 FQGNSA. CDR3 region: CASSLARNEQFF. CDR3 nucleotides: TGTGCCAGCAGCTTAGCGCGTAATGAGCAGTTCTTC.

The gene calls are TRBV5-4 and TRBJ1-3, with D possibly matching TRBD1 (6 bases). The germline V and J ends were trimmed by 1 base and 0 bases, with 8 bases remaining between them. The CDR3 is made up of 15 amino acids. Germline V lookup: CDR1 SGHNT, CDR2 YYREEE (reference sequence). For the CDR3, the DNA is TGTGCCAGCAGCTTGATGGGGGCCTCTGGAAACACCATATATTTT. Translated: CASSLMGASGNTIYF.

This chain connects TRBV6-6 to TRBJ1-5; D is unclear. V was cut by 4 bases and J by 0 bases, with 13 bases left in between. The CDR3 has 16 amino acids. CDR1 and CDR2 (germline): MNHNY, SVGAGI (reference sequence). CDR3 loop: CASSSQSRSSNQPQHF. For the CDR3, the DNA is TGTGCCAGCAGTTCCCAGTCCCGGAGTAGCAATCAGCCCCAGCATTTT.

The CDR3 DNA follows: TGTGCCAGCAGCTTGGTCCCCAGAAGTGGAAACACCATATATTTT. It encodes CASSLVPRSGNTIYF. The chain links TRBV5-4 to TRBJ1-3; D is ambiguous. The CDR3 is made up of 15 amino acids. V was clipped by 0 bases and J by 3 bases, with 10 bases between them. Germline V gene lookup returns CDR1 SGHNT and CDR2 YYREEE (reference sequence).

This clone appeared a single time. V gene TRBV30 combines with J gene TRBJ1-6, with TRBD1 as a possible D gene (6 bases). Germline-derived CDR1 and CDR2 are GTSNPN and SVGIG (reference sequence). The CDR3 consists of 11 residues. The ends were cut back, 3 bases at V and 14 bases at J, with 11 bases in the middle. CDR3 loop: CAWRPRGTLHF. In DNA form, the CDR3 reads TGTGCCTGGAGACCCAGGGGTACCCTCCACTTT.

Only one count was recorded for this clone. This sequence joins TRBV12-5 and TRBJ2-2; the D gene is possibly TRBD2 (7 bases). The V end was cut by 1 base, the J end by 4 bases, with 16 bases between. Germline CDR1 is LGHNT and CDR2 is FRNRAP. The CDR3 has 17 amino acids. The CDR3 reads CASGLATGGPPTGELFF. CDR3 in DNA: TGTGCTAGTGGTTTGGCCACGGGGGGCCCCCCCACCGGGGAGCTGTTTTTT.

The chain carries TRBV13 and TRBJ2-2; the D gene is possibly TRBD2 (6 bases). This CDR3 has 15 amino acids. Trimming left V 4 bases short and J 3 bases short, with 12 bases between. From germline, CDR1 is PRHDT and CDR2 FYEKMQ (reference sequence). The CDR3 protein is CASSSRDFHTGELFF. DNA for the CDR3: TGTGCCAGCAGCTCCCGGGACTTTCACACCGGGGAGCTGTTTTTT.

This rearrangement joins TRBV6-1 to TRBJ2-5; D may be TRBD1 (6 bases). The CDR3 contains 15 residues. Looked up from germline, CDR1 is MNHNS and CDR2 is SASEGT. The V gene lost 2 bases and the J gene lost 5 bases, with 15 bases spanning the gap. The CDR3 loop is CASSENRGQTETQYF. The CDR3, as DNA: TGTGCCAGCAGTGAAAACCGTGGACAGACCGAGACCCAGTACTTC.

This chain uses TRBV9 with TRBJ2-3; tentative D call: TRBD2 (6 bases). The V end was cut by 0 bases, the J end by 6 bases, with 17 bases between. CDR1 is SGDLS and CDR2 is YYNGEE in the germline V gene. CDR3 length: 16 amino acids. CDR3 DNA sequence: TGTGCCAGCAGCGTAGTGGGGGGAACCGTAGAGGATACGCAGTATTTT. This encodes CASSVVGGTVEDTQYF. Filled out from reference TRBV9 and TRBJ2-3, the complete variable domain reads DSGVTQTPKHLITATGQRVTLRCSPRSGDLSVYWYQQSLDQGLQFLIQYYNGEERAKGNILERFSAQQFPDLHSELNLSSLELGDSALYFCASSVVGGTVEDTQYFGPGTRLTVL.

In DNA form, the CDR3 reads TGTGCCAGCAGTGAATGGGGGGTAGGCTATGGCTACACCTTC. This codes for CASSEWGVGYGYTF. This chain connects TRBV25-1 to TRBJ1-2; possibly TRBD1 for D (5 bases). V gave up 1 base and J gave up 4 bases, with 10 bases separating them. The germline gives CDR1 MGHDK, CDR2 SYGVNS. This CDR3 has 14 amino acids.